This T cell receptor beta chain was sequenced during a study of blood T cell repertoires in COVID-19. The overall study: Italy, Spain and the United States were the sources of the convalescent and acute COVID-19 samples. From T cells, B-cell-depleted T cells, or PBMCs came the material, which was cDNA or gDNA.

The CDR3 is made up of 15 amino acids. The germline V gene encodes CDR1 LNHDA and CDR2 SQIVND (reference sequence). Germline trimming cut 9 bases from V and 4 bases from J; bases unmatched to any gene: 14. Sequencing was performed with immunoSEQ multiplex PCR; in TCRdb, only in-frame clones are kept and a portion is missing. Of some 370,000 clones listed, 70% to 90% are singletons. This clonotype was sampled from a man in his forties or fifties with acute or convalescent COVID-19. Specimen: peripheral blood. This chain connects TRBV19 to TRBJ2-5; 7 bases match TRBD1. The CDR3 sequence: CASRPRGSSPETQYF. The CDR3 bases are TGTGCCAGCCGCCCCAGGGGGAGTAGCCCAGAGACCCAGTACTTC.